This T cell receptor (beta chain) was obtained from a study of blood T cell repertoires in COVID-19. Across the whole study: Donors in the United States, Italy and Spain gave samples during acute or convalescent COVID-19. PBMCs, B-cell-depleted T cells, or T cells were the source of the cDNA or gDNA that made up the material.

This clone was seen more than once but under ten times. Per the original data handling: Using reference gene primer amplification, nucleated cell counts were estimated. Clones were sequenced by immunoSEQ multiplex PCR, and TCRdb holds only the in-frame ones, with some missing. The DNA was the basis for D and trimming; V, J and clone size are from that table. The sample lists around 240,000 clones, 70% to 85% occurring once. The CDR3 has 20 residues. Germline values: CDR1 SGHNT, CDR2 YENEEA. V lost 3 bases, J lost 5 bases, and 21 bases stayed unmatched. Sequencing input: peripheral blood. The TCR comes from an elderly woman with acute or convalescent COVID-19. The V call is TRBV11-3, the J call TRBJ2-7, with 11 bases aligning to TRBD1. CDR3 in amino acids: CASSFYLRDRGAPGLDEQYF. CDR3 bases: TGTGCCAGCAGCTTCTACCTCCGGGACAGGGGGGCACCGGGACTAGACGAGCAGTACTTC. The full variable domain, its missing parts supplied by reference TRBV11-3 and TRBJ2-7, is EAGVVQSPRYKIIEKKQPVAFWCNPISGHNTLYWYLQNLGQGPELLIRYENEEAVDDSQLPKDRFSAERLKGVDSTLKIQPAELGDSAVYLCASSFYLRDRGAPGLDEQYFGPGTRLTVT.